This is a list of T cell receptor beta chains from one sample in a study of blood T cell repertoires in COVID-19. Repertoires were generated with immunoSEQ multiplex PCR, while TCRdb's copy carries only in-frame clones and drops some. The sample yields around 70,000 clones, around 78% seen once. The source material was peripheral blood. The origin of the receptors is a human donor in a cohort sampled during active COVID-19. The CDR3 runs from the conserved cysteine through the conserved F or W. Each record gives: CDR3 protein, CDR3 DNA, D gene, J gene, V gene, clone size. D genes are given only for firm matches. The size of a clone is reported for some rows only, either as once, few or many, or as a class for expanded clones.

CASSQGSQVYEQYF | TGCGCCAGCAGCCAAGGCTCACAGGTCTACGAGCAGTACTTC | NA | TRBJ2-7 | TRBV4-1 | NA
CSAGTSSYEQYF | TGCAGCGCCGGGACTAGTTCGTACGAGCAGTACTTC | TRBD2 | TRBJ2-7 | TRBV29-1 | NA
CASSNLNRVVTDGYTF | TGTGCCAGTAGTAACCTAAACAGGGTAGTAACGGATGGCTACACCTTC | NA | TRBJ1-2 | TRBV19 | once
CASNAVQTGFGYTF | TGTGCCAGTAACGCAGTCCAGACAGGGTTTGGCTACACCTTC | TRBD1 | TRBJ1-2 | TRBV19 | NA
CASTQAGAGTGELFF | TGTGCCAGCACTCAAGCGGGAGCGGGGACCGGGGAGCTGTTTTTT | TRBD2 | TRBJ2-2 | TRBV2 | NA
CASSQLNTGELFF | TGCGCCAGCAGCCAATTAAACACCGGGGAGCTGTTTTTT | NA | TRBJ2-2 | TRBV4-1 | NA
CASSVDRGVTGYTF | TGTGCCAGCAGTGTAGACAGGGGAGTCACTGGCTACACCTTC | TRBD1 | TRBJ1-2 | TRBV2 | NA
CASSSLGGYEQFF | TGCGCCAGCAGCTCCCTCGGGGGTTATGAGCAGTTCTTC | NA | TRBJ2-1 | TRBV5-1 | NA
CAWSISSNTGELFF | TGTGCCTGGAGCATCTCCAGTAACACCGGGGAGCTGTTTTTT | NA | TRBJ2-2 | TRBV30 | once
CACKARGSGANVLTF | TGTGCCTGCAAAGCCAGGGGCTCTGGGGCCAACGTCCTGACTTTC | NA | TRBJ2-6 | TRBV6-5 | NA
CASSIWGQGGNTIYF | TGTGCCAGTAGTATCTGGGGACAGGGTGGAAACACCATATATTTT | TRBD1 | TRBJ1-3 | TRBV19 | NA
CASSLAVSGRATYNEQFF | TGTGCCAGCAGCTTGGCCGTTAGCGGGAGGGCCACGTACAATGAGCAGTTCTTC | TRBD2 | TRBJ2-1 | TRBV5-4 | NA
CSASRDRGTGELFF | TGCAGTGCTAGTAGGGACAGGGGCACCGGGGAGCTGTTTTTT | TRBD1 | TRBJ2-2 | TRBV20-1 | once
CAWSDGQGLINGYTF | TGTGCCTGGAGTGACGGACAGGGATTAATTAATGGCTACACCTTC | TRBD1 | TRBJ1-2 | TRBV30 | NA
CAISESQPTGGSEAFF | TGTGCCATCAGTGAGTCACAGCCGACAGGGGGTTCTGAAGCTTTCTTT | TRBD1 | TRBJ1-1 | TRBV10-3 | NA
CASSQELVGETQYF | TGTGCCAGCAGCCAAGAGCTAGTTGGGGAGACCCAGTACTTC | NA | TRBJ2-5 | TRBV4-2 | once
CASSQGGEREKLFF | TGTGCCAGCTCCCAGGGGGGCGAGAGGGAAAAACTGTTTTTT | TRBD1 | TRBJ1-4 | TRBV18 | NA
CASSLYSPAGNEQFF | TGTGCCAGCAGCTTATATTCCCCGGCGGGGAATGAGCAGTTCTTC | NA | TRBJ2-1 | TRBV13 | NA
CATSDFSGNEQFF | TGTGCCACCAGTGATTTCAGCGGCAATGAGCAGTTCTTC | NA | TRBJ2-1 | TRBV24-1 | NA
CASSLAARGNSPLHF | TGTGCCAGCAGCTTAGCGGCCAGGGGAAATTCACCCCTCCACTTT | NA | TRBJ1-6 | TRBV7-8 | NA
CASSFVGGGENIQYF | TGTGCCAGCAGCTTTGTGGGGGGAGGGGAAAACATTCAGTACTTC | TRBD2 | TRBJ2-4 | TRBV5-4 | NA
CAWRTGLGEDEQYF | TGTGCCTGGAGGACAGGGTTGGGGGAGGACGAGCAGTACTTC | NA | TRBJ2-7 | TRBV30 | NA
CASSSNREQYF | TGTGCCAGCAGTTCTAATCGCGAGCAGTACTTC | NA | TRBJ2-7 | TRBV27 | NA
CASSPPGQGIGEKLFF | TGTGCCAGCAGTCCCCCGGGACAGGGAATCGGAGAAAAACTGTTTTTT | TRBD1 | TRBJ1-4 | TRBV28 | many
CASSLDQQGKLFF | TGTGCCAGCAGCTTAGACCAGCAGGGAAAACTGTTTTTT | NA | TRBJ1-4 | TRBV7-2 | NA
CASSPSGLAATGELFF | TGTGCCAGCTCCCCATCGGGACTAGCGGCCACCGGGGAGCTGTTTTTT | TRBD2 | TRBJ2-2 | TRBV18 | once
CASSPRRPSGQETQYF | TGTGCCAGCAGCCCGAGGCGGCCTAGCGGACAAGAGACCCAGTACTTC | TRBD2 | TRBJ2-5 | TRBV9 | NA
CASSPEAGGYEQYF | TGTGCCAGCTCACCAGAAGCAGGGGGGTACGAGCAGTACTTC | NA | TRBJ2-7 | TRBV18 | medium-sized
CASSYGQGIIYGYTF | TGTGCCAGCAGTTACGGGCAGGGCATAATCTATGGCTACACCTTC | NA | TRBJ1-2 | TRBV6-5 | NA
CASSIQRGYGYTF | TGTGCCAGCAGTATACAACGGGGATATGGCTACACCTTC | NA | TRBJ1-2 | TRBV28 | NA
CASSPKAGERYEQYF | TGTGCCAGCAGCCCCAAGGCGGGGGAGAGGTACGAGCAGTACTTC | TRBD2 | TRBJ2-7 | TRBV7-9 | NA
CASSLQGQASLQQYF | TGTGCCAGCAGCTTACAAGGACAGGCTTCTCTCCAGCAGTACTTC | TRBD1 | TRBJ2-7 | TRBV7-6 | NA
CASSEGQADGEKLFF | TGTGCCAGCAGTGAGGGACAGGCGGATGGAGAAAAACTGTTTTTT | TRBD1 | TRBJ1-4 | TRBV2 | NA
CASSSPAGGLIYEQYF | TGTGCCAGCAGTTCACCAGCGGGAGGCCTCATCTACGAGCAGTACTTC | TRBD2 | TRBJ2-7 | TRBV28 | NA
CASSLGGRAYEQYF | TGTGCCAGCAGCTTAGGCGGGAGAGCCTACGAGCAGTACTTC | TRBD2 | TRBJ2-7 | TRBV11-2 | NA
CASSFPDRDHEQYF | TGTGCCAGCAGCTTCCCGGACAGGGATCACGAGCAGTACTTC | TRBD1 | TRBJ2-7 | TRBV5-6 | NA
CASSYTGSPPLHF | TGTGCCAGCAGTTACACAGGGTCCCCACCCCTCCACTTT | NA | TRBJ1-6 | TRBV27 | NA
CASSLGLDYNEQFF | TGTGCCAGCAGCTTAGGACTAGACTACAATGAGCAGTTCTTC | NA | TRBJ2-1 | TRBV11-2 | NA
CASSQNSDTQYF | TGTGCCAGCAGTCAGAATTCCGATACGCAGTATTTT | NA | TRBJ2-3 | TRBV6-5 | NA
CASGRWGTGDGRNTEAFF | TGTGCCAGCGGTCGGTGGGGGACAGGGGATGGTAGGAACACTGAAGCTTTCTTT | TRBD1 | TRBJ1-1 | TRBV28 | few
CASSPGVNTEAFF | TGCGCCAGCAGCCCAGGGGTGAACACTGAAGCTTTCTTT | NA | TRBJ1-1 | TRBV10-2 | NA
CASSLLLQGFYGYTF | TGTGCCAGCAGCTTACTTTTACAGGGATTCTATGGCTACACCTTC | NA | TRBJ1-2 | TRBV7-9 | NA
CASSNTNAEAFF | TGTGCCAGCAGCAATACAAATGCTGAAGCTTTCTTT | NA | TRBJ1-1 | TRBV7-2 | NA
CSGTGQGVGTEAFF | TGCAGCGGCACTGGCCAGGGGGTCGGCACTGAAGCTTTCTTT | TRBD1 | TRBJ1-1 | TRBV29-1 | NA
CASSQVAGPWETQYF | TGTGCCAGCAGCCAAGTCGCGGGTCCATGGGAGACCCAGTACTTC | NA | TRBJ2-5 | TRBV3-1/TRBV3-2 | NA
CASSRGAGETNQPQHF | TGTGCCAGCAGCCGGGGGGCTGGGGAGACCAATCAGCCCCAGCATTTT | NA | TRBJ1-5 | TRBV7-9 | NA
CASSSDRDNTGELFF | TGCGCCAGCAGTTCGGACAGGGACAACACCGGGGAGCTGTTTTTT | TRBD1 | TRBJ2-2 | TRBV5-1 | NA
CASSPHSQDEQYF | TGTGCCAGCTCACCTCATTCTCAGGACGAGCAGTACTTC | NA | TRBJ2-7 | TRBV18 | NA